Below, 30 T cell receptor beta chains from the same sample are listed, as sequenced in a study of long-term antiretroviral therapy in people with HIV. Sequencing relied on immunoSEQ assay v3.0, run at survey level. Libraries were prepared by immunoSEQ multiplex PCR; TCRdb keeps only in-frame clonotypes and omits some of them. The sample lists under 15,000 clones; roughly 87% were seen once. The source was unsorted PBMCs, collected around 8.2 years after starting antiretroviral therapy. These receptors were obtained from a man aged 50 or older with HIV.

In nucleotides, the CDR3 is TGTGCCAGCATGCCTGCCAGCTATGGCTACACCTTC. Amino acid sequence: CASMPASYGYTF. The rearrangement uses TRBV21-1 and TRBJ1-2; TRBD1, the D gene given by the table, was not confirmed from the DNA. TRBV21-1 is designated a pseudogene. The CDR3 is 12 amino acids.

This clone was seen more than once but under ten times. V and J are TRBV6-5 and TRBJ1-5, with 9 bases identical to TRBD1. The CDR3 length is 15 residues. Germline assignment: CDR1 MNHEY and CDR2 SVGAGI. V lost 6 bases to trimming and J lost 4 bases; unmatched junction nucleotides: 7. As DNA, the CDR3 is TGTGCCAGCAGCCCTCGACAGGGGGGGAATCAGCCCCAGCATTTT. It specifies CASSPRQGGNQPQHF.

The sample holds one count of this clone. The V and J genes are TRBV7-9 and TRBJ1-3; 9 bases agree with TRBD1. The CDR3 length is 18 residues. The germline V gene encodes CDR1 SEHNR and CDR2 FQNEAQ (reference sequence). Trimming took 1 base from V and 0 from J; bases not matched to a gene: 7. CDR3 sequence: CASSLVGDRVLSGNTIYF. As DNA, the CDR3 is TGTGCCAGCAGCTTAGTCGGGGACAGGGTCCTCTCTGGAAACACCATATATTTT.

The chain employs TRBV4-2 and TRBJ2-1, with 10 bases fitting TRBD2. The CDR3 consists of 16 residues. Germline V gene sequence: CDR1 LGHNA, CDR2 YNFKEQ. V shed 4 bases, J shed 5 bases, and the junction held 8 bases outside the gene matches. The CDR3 sequence: CASSPLLSGGDNEQFF. The CDR3 DNA reads as TGTGCCAGCAGCCCACTTCTCAGCGGGGGGGACAATGAGCAGTTCTTC.

The chain recombines TRBV9 with TRBJ2-7; D unresolved. Germline V gene data show CDR1 as SGDLS and CDR2 as YYNGEE. The CDR3 length is 10 residues. The ends were cut back, 5 bases at V and 2 bases at J, with 2 bases in the middle. The CDR3 reads CASSAYEQYF. The CDR3 DNA sequence: TGTGCCAGCAGTGCCTACGAGCAGTACTTC.

The V gene is TRBV10-3, the J gene TRBJ2-7, with TRBD1 matching over 8 bases. Germline CDR1 reads ENHRY; CDR2 reads SYGVKD. The J segment lost 5 bases and the V segment lost 4 bases, leaving 7 bases of the junction unmatched. This CDR3 is 14 amino acids long. CDR3 DNA: TGTGCCATCAGTGGGACAGGGAGCAAGGACGAGCAGTACTTC. Translation: CAISGTGSKDEQYF.

CDR3 in amino acids: CSVEGLDTEAFF. The DNA for the CDR3 is TGCAGCGTTGAAGGGTTGGACACTGAAGCTTTCTTT. The chain employs TRBV29-1 and TRBJ1-1; D remains unclear. The germline CDR1 and CDR2 sequences are SQVTM and ANQGSEA. V lost 1 base to trimming and J lost 3 bases, with 6 bases between them. The CDR3 is 12 residues long. The complete variable domain, with remaining parts taken from reference TRBV29-1 and TRBJ1-1, reads SAVISQKPSRDICQRGTSLTIQCQVDSQVTMMFWYRQQPGQSLTLIATANQGSEATYESGFVIDKFPISRPNLTFSTLTVSNMSPEDSSIYLCSVEGLDTEAFFGQGTRLTVV.

The chain's CDR3 is CASSFGTAPHEQYF. The CDR3 region has the DNA TGCGCCAGCAGCTTCGGGACAGCCCCTCACGAGCAGTACTTC. This sequence joins TRBV5-1 and TRBJ2-7, with TRBD1 matching over 7 bases. This CDR3 contains 14 residues. Looked up from germline, CDR1 is SGHRS and CDR2 is YFSETQ. V lost 2 bases, J lost 5 bases, and 7 bases stayed unmatched.

CDR3 in DNA: TGTGCCAGCAGCTCAGACGGGTCAACAGGGACTGAAGCTTTCTTT. It yields the protein CASSSDGSTGTEAFF. V and J are TRBV7-3 and TRBJ1-1, with a possible D match to TRBD1 (6 bases). Germline lookup yields CDR1 SGHTA and CDR2 FQGTGA. V was shortened by 4 bases and J by 5 bases, with 17 bases between the two germline ends. The CDR3 loop spans 15 amino acids.

This clone was counted a few times. The CDR3 sequence is CASSEGGLDRVNQPQHF. The CDR3 region has the DNA TGTGCCAGCAGTGAAGGGGGCCTTGACAGGGTAAATCAGCCCCAGCATTTT. V and J are TRBV2 and TRBJ1-5, with 7 nucleotides matching TRBD1. After removal of 1 base from V and 4 bases from J, the junction contained 10 bases not matched to a gene. The CDR3 spans 17 residues. Germline V gene data show CDR1 as SNHLY and CDR2 as FYNNEI.

The V and J genes are TRBV16 and TRBJ2-7; D is perhaps TRBD1 (7 bases). Trimming cost V 5 bases and J 6 bases, with 20 bases left between them. Per germline, CDR1 KGHSY and CDR2 FQNENV. CDR3 length: 15 amino acids. CDR3 in amino acids: CASSSNSPGGPEQYF. The CDR3 bases are TGTGCCAGCAGCTCGAATTCCCCAGGGGGGCCCGAGCAGTACTTC.

This chain uses TRBV9 with TRBJ2-3; 8 bases line up with TRBD2. CDR3 length: 16 amino acids. J lost 1 base, V lost 3 bases, and 7 bases had no gene match. The germline gives CDR1 SGDLS, CDR2 YYNGEE. CDR3 region: CASSALRRGGTDTQYF. In nucleotides, the CDR3 is TGTGCCAGCAGCGCCCTACGGCGGGGGGGCACAGATACGCAGTATTTT.

This chain connects TRBV6-6 to TRBJ1-1; D unclear. Germline V gene data show CDR1 as MNHNY and CDR2 as SVGAGI (reference sequence). V lost 2 bases, J lost 1 base, and 8 bases lay in between. The CDR3 is 14 residues long. DNA of the CDR3: TGTGCCAGCAGTTACGCGGAAGAGAACACTGAAGCTTTCTTT. Amino acids: CASSYAEENTEAFF.

The V gene is TRBV9, the J gene TRBJ2-7, with TRBD2 matching over 12 bases. Losses at the gene ends were 0 bases for V and 4 bases for J; bases not matched to a gene: 2. CDR3 length: 15 amino acids. From germline, CDR1 is SGDLS and CDR2 YYNGEE. The CDR3 sequence is CASSVGTSGVYEQYF. CDR3 in DNA: TGTGCCAGCAGCGTAGGGACTAGCGGGGTTTACGAGCAGTACTTC. Variable domain in full (rest from reference TRBV9 and TRBJ2-7): DSGVTQTPKHLITATGQRVTLRCSPRSGDLSVYWYQQSLDQGLQFLIQYYNGEERAKGNILERFSAQQFPDLHSELNLSSLELGDSALYFCASSVGTSGVYEQYFGPGTRLTVT.

The chain couples TRBV7-8 to TRBJ1-6; TRBD1 might be the D (5 bases). The germline V and J ends were trimmed by 0 bases and 8 bases, with 8 bases remaining between them. There are 14 residues in the CDR3. Germline CDR1 is SGHVS and CDR2 is FQNEAQ. For the CDR3, the DNA is TGTGCCAGCAGCTTAGCCCTAGGGGATTCACCCCTCCACTTT. The encoded protein is CASSLALGDSPLHF.

The CDR3 loop is CASRGMDSNYGYTF. The CDR3 DNA sequence: TGTGCCAGTAGGGGTATGGACTCCAACTATGGCTACACCTTC. The rearrangement links TRBV6-1 to TRBJ1-2; a possible D gene is TRBD1 (5 bases). The germline V gene encodes CDR1 MNHNS and CDR2 SASEGT. The CDR3 is made up of 14 amino acids. Trimming removed 9 bases at V and 2 bases at J, with 16 bases between.

The chain uses TRBV5-1 and TRBJ1-1, with D unresolved. The V end lost 0 bases, the J end lost 5 bases, and 14 bases lay between the germline ends. Germline-derived CDR1 and CDR2 are SGHRS and YFSETQ. This CDR3 spans 15 amino acids. CDR3 DNA sequence: TGCGCCAGCAGCTTGGTGTGGGGAGGATTGACTGAAGCTTTCTTT. Translated: CASSLVWGGLTEAFF.

V is TRBV11-2 and J is TRBJ2-7, with D possibly being TRBD2 (6 bases). The germline V and J ends were trimmed by 0 bases and 0 bases, with 9 bases remaining between them. This CDR3 spans 15 amino acids. Germline V gene data show CDR1 as SGHAT and CDR2 as FQNNGV. CDR3 protein: CASSLDGGSSYEQYF. CDR3 DNA: TGTGCCAGCAGCTTAGATGGGGGGAGCTCCTACGAGCAGTACTTC.

The V call is TRBV7-9, the J call TRBJ2-7, with D possibly matching TRBD1 (5 bases). Germline V gene lookup returns CDR1 SEHNR and CDR2 FQNEAQ (reference sequence). The V end was cut by 10 bases, the J end by 7 bases, with 17 bases between. The CDR3 spans 12 residues. As DNA, the CDR3 is TGTGCCACCCGCCAAGGGGCTGAAGAGCAGTACTTC. Protein sequence: CATRQGAEEQYF.

The chain joins TRBV7-8 to TRBJ1-5; maybe TRBD1 (5 bases). Trimming pared 4 bases from V and 6 bases from J, leaving 7 bases between. The CDR3 is 12 residues long. CDR1 is SGHVS, CDR2 FQNEAQ, per germline. The CDR3 loop reads CASSSGSQPQHF. The CDR3 DNA reads TGTGCCAGCAGCTCAGGGAGTCAGCCCCAGCATTTT.

The rearrangement uses TRBV7-8 and TRBJ1-5; D is unresolved. The CDR3 spans 15 residues. V shed 1 base and J shed 3 bases, with 10 bases lying between them. The germline V gene has CDR1 SGHVS and CDR2 FQNEAQ. As DNA, the CDR3 is TGTGCCAGCAGCTTAGTGGGAACCACCAATCAGCCCCAGCATTTT. Amino acid sequence: CASSLVGTTNQPQHF.

This clone showed up just once. This sequence joins TRBV9 and TRBJ2-1; 16 bases are shared with TRBD2. The CDR3 spans 15 residues. The V gene's germline CDR1 is SGDLS and CDR2 YYNGEE. Losses at the gene ends were 2 bases for V and 9 bases for J; bases not matched to a gene: 2. DNA of the CDR3: TGTGCCAGCAGCGTGGGACTAGCGGGGGGGACTGAGCAGTTCTTC. The encoded protein is CASSVGLAGGTEQFF.

V and J are TRBV7-8 and TRBJ2-3, with D uncertain. The CDR3 contains 12 residues. Trimming stripped 1 base from V and 6 bases from J, with 5 bases between. Germline CDR1 reads SGHVS; CDR2 reads FQNEAQ. This CDR3 reads CASSLDRDTQYF. CDR3 nucleotide sequence: TGTGCCAGCAGCTTAGATAGGGATACGCAGTATTTT.

DNA of the CDR3: TGTGCCAGCAGTTACTCTCGGTACACTGAAGCTTTCTTT. Protein product: CASSYSRYTEAFF. This chain connects TRBV6-5 to TRBJ1-1, with D unclear. Germline CDR1 reads MNHEY; CDR2 reads SVGAGI. The CDR3 is made up of 13 amino acids. The ends were cut back, 0 bases at V and 3 bases at J, with 5 bases in the middle.

The V and J genes are TRBV2 and TRBJ1-5, with a weak D call TRBD1 (6 bases). V lost 8 bases and J lost 6, with 17 bases in between. This CDR3 contains 14 residues. Germline-derived CDR1 and CDR2 are SNHLY and FYNNEI. CDR3 sequence: CASAWTAETQPQHF. Here the CDR3 DNA reads TGTGCCAGCGCGTGGACAGCTGAGACTCAGCCCCAGCATTTT.

The chain recombines TRBV10-2 with TRBJ2-1; D assignment may be TRBD1 or TRBD2 (5 bases each). This CDR3 comprises 16 residues. CDR1 is WSHSY, CDR2 SAAADI, per germline. The V gene lost 4 bases and the J gene lost 8 bases, with 21 bases spanning the gap. CDR3 in amino acids: CASSAEGDVTWDEQFF. Written as DNA, the CDR3 is TGCGCCAGCAGTGCTGAAGGGGACGTGACTTGGGATGAGCAGTTCTTC.

This sequence joins TRBV27 and TRBJ1-6, with D possibly TRBD1 on 5 matching bases. The germline V and J ends were trimmed by 5 bases and 7 bases, with 15 bases remaining between them. The CDR3 runs to 15 residues. The V gene's germline CDR1 is MNHEY and CDR2 SMNVEV (reference sequence). The CDR3 region has the DNA TGTGCCAGCAGTGCCTCATGGGGGGGAAATTCACCCCTCCACTTT. Translating gives CASSASWGGNSPLHF.

Only a few counts were recorded for this clone. The V call is TRBV7-9, the J call TRBJ1-1; D remains ambiguous. V was pared by 0 bases and J by 0 bases, with 8 bases between. This CDR3 spans 15 amino acids. Germline lookup yields CDR1 SEHNR and CDR2 FQNEAQ (reference sequence). The CDR3 spells CASSLAEGLNTEAFF. CDR3 nucleotides: TGTGCCAGCAGCTTAGCAGAGGGCCTGAACACTGAAGCTTTCTTT.

The chain employs TRBV5-8 and TRBJ2-1, with 8 positions matching TRBD1. The CDR3 is made up of 15 amino acids. J gave up 0 bases and V 3 bases, and 2 bases lay outside the gene matches. Looked up from germline, CDR1 is SGHTS and CDR2 is YDEGEE. The CDR3 here is CASSWGTGSYNEQFF. The CDR3 bases are TGTGCCAGCAGCTGGGGGACAGGCTCCTACAATGAGCAGTTCTTC.

The V call is TRBV7-8, the J call TRBJ2-3; TRBD2 agrees at 10 bases. The CDR3 is 17 residues long. V was clipped by 1 base and J by 3 bases; unmatched bases: 7. The germline V gene has CDR1 SGHVS and CDR2 FQNEAQ. CDR3 nucleotides: TGTGCCAGCAGCTTAGTTAGAGCGGGGGGGCGTACAGATACGCAGTATTTT. Translating gives CASSLVRAGGRTDTQYF.